The 32 T cell receptor beta chains given below trace back to one sample, sequenced in a study of T cell changes during pregnancy in multiple sclerosis. The assay was immunoSEQ multiplex PCR, and TCRdb's table has in-frame clones only and misses some. The sample carries tens of thousands of clones, roughly 87% recorded once. Specimen: peripheral blood, collected in the first trimester of pregnancy. Receptors originate from a female donor with multiple sclerosis, enrolled in a pregnancy study.

This chain uses TRBV6-4 with TRBJ2-1; unclear D gene. V was cut by 0 bases and J by 0 bases, with 6 bases left in between. This CDR3 region has 15 residues. Germline lookup yields CDR1 MRHNA and CDR2 SNTAGT. CDR3 sequence (DNA): TGTGCCAGCAGTGACTCAGCTAGCTCCTACAATGAGCAGTTCTTC. Amino acid sequence: CASSDSASSYNEQFF.

This clone was observed a single time. V gene TRBV23-1 combines with J gene TRBJ2-2, with 7 bases aligning to TRBD1. TRBV23-1 is given ORF status, its function remaining uncertain. The CDR3 is made up of 15 amino acids. V was pared by 3 bases and J by 5 bases, with 6 bases of the junction left unmatched. The CDR3 DNA sequence: TGCGCCAGCAGTCACCGATCCAGGGGGACCGGGGAGCTGTTTTTT. Translation: CASSHRSRGTGELFF.

The chain is built from TRBV7-3 and TRBJ1-1; D unresolved. The V and J ends lost 1 base and 1 base respectively, with 7 bases between them. Germline V gene sequence: CDR1 SGHTA, CDR2 FQGTGA. This CDR3 is built from 14 residues. The CDR3, as DNA: TGTGCCAGCAGCTTAAGGGCAGCGAACACTGAAGCTTTCTTT. This codes for CASSLRAANTEAFF.

This rearrangement joins TRBV4-2 to TRBJ1-1; the D is unclear. This CDR3 has 15 residues. The V gene's germline CDR1 is LGHNA and CDR2 YNFKEQ. The germline V and J ends were trimmed by 1 base and 1 base, with 10 bases remaining between them. CDR3 sequence: CASSQVAGGNTEAFF. CDR3 bases: TGTGCCAGCAGCCAAGTGGCAGGTGGGAACACTGAAGCTTTCTTT.

This sequence joins TRBV27 and TRBJ2-3; 15 bases align to TRBD2. Germline V gene sequence: CDR1 MNHEY, CDR2 SMNVEV (reference sequence). With V trimmed by 6 bases and J by 6 bases, 4 bases remained unmatched. This CDR3 comprises 15 residues. Here the CDR3 DNA reads TGTGCCAGCAGCCGCGGGACTAGCGGGAGGGATACGCAGTATTTT. This gives the protein CASSRGTSGRDTQYF.

This chain connects TRBV7-2 to TRBJ2-3; 11 bases agree with TRBD2. Trimming at V came to 2 bases and at J to 5 bases, leaving 3 bases not matched to a gene. CDR1 and CDR2 from the germline V gene are SGHTA and FQGNSA. The CDR3 contains 15 residues. As DNA, the CDR3 is TGTGCCAGCAGCTTACGACTAGCGGGAAGAGATACGCAGTATTTT. It is translated as CASSLRLAGRDTQYF.

V is TRBV11-2 and J is TRBJ2-3, with D possibly TRBD1 on 6 matching bases. CDR1 and CDR2 (germline): SGHAT, FQNNGV. Trimming shortened V by 3 bases and J by 4 bases, and 17 bases separated the two germline ends. The CDR3 loop spans 16 amino acids. The CDR3 DNA reads as TGTGCCAGCAGCTTTATAGGGACACCTAGGCCAGATACGCAGTATTTT. It specifies CASSFIGTPRPDTQYF.

The V and J genes are TRBV7-6 and TRBJ1-5, with D perhaps matching TRBD1 (5 bases). Between the trimmed V and J ends, which lost 5 bases and 0 bases, there was a span of 11 bases. The CDR3 is made up of 15 amino acids. CDR1 and CDR2 (germline): SGHVS, FNYEAQ. The CDR3 loop is CASSRGRDSNQPQHF. The CDR3 DNA is TGTGCCAGCAGCCGGGGGAGGGATAGCAATCAGCCCCAGCATTTT.

This chain links TRBV6-4 with TRBJ1-1; TRBD1 matches at 8 bases. The junction had 6 bases not matched to a gene; V was cut back by 6 bases and J by 3 bases. This CDR3 has 14 amino acids. Per the germline V gene, CDR1 is MRHNA and CDR2 is SNTAGT. Here the CDR3 reads CASREQGDYTEAFF. The CDR3 DNA reads as TGTGCCAGCAGAGAACAGGGGGATTACACTGAAGCTTTCTTT.

The rearrangement joins TRBV2 to TRBJ1-1; D unclear. Per germline, CDR1 SNHLY and CDR2 FYNNEI. The length of the CDR3 is 14 residues. V was shortened by 4 bases and J by 1 base, with 10 bases between the two germline ends. CDR3 in DNA: TGTGCCAGCAGTGTGGAGGCGGGGAACACTGAAGCTTTCTTT. This sequence encodes CASSVEAGNTEAFF.

The chain employs TRBV5-1 and TRBJ2-7, with 10 nucleotides matching TRBD1. The ends lost 2 bases at V and 3 bases at J; junction bases unmatched: 2. The germline V gene encodes CDR1 SGHRS and CDR2 YFSETQ. The CDR3 spans 14 residues. The CDR3 loop reads CASSFGTGDYEQYF. CDR3 coding DNA: TGCGCCAGCAGCTTCGGGACAGGGGACTACGAGCAGTACTTC.

V and J are TRBV6-4 and TRBJ2-5, with 12 nucleotides matching TRBD2. V lost 8 bases to trimming and J lost 2 bases; unmatched junction nucleotides: 18. CDR1 MRHNA and CDR2 SNTAGT come from the germline V gene. The CDR3 runs to 19 residues. The CDR3 bases are TGTGCCAGCCTGTGTTCTAGCGGGAGGGCGGTGTGGTGGCAAGAGACCCAGTACTTC. Protein product: CASLCSSGRAVWWQETQYF.

The CDR3 reads CAVAWRSYEQYF. In nucleotides, the CDR3 is TGTGCCGTAGCGTGGCGCTCCTACGAGCAGTACTTC. The chain joins TRBV30 to TRBJ2-7; TRBD2 might be the D (5 bases). This CDR3 is 12 amino acids long. Trimming removed 8 bases at V and 0 bases at J, with 11 bases between. CDR1 and CDR2 from the germline V gene are GTSNPN and SVGIG (reference sequence).

In nucleotides, the CDR3 is TGCGCCAGCAGCCCTAAATCACAGGGATGGGGAAACACTGAAGCTTTCTTT. Protein product: CASSPKSQGWGNTEAFF. The gene calls are TRBV5-1 and TRBJ1-1; the D gene is possibly TRBD1 (6 bases). The CDR3 spans 17 residues. CDR1 and CDR2 (germline): SGHRS, YFSETQ. V shed 4 bases and J shed 2 bases, with 21 bases lying between them.

The CDR3 DNA is TGTGCCACCAGCAGCGACCAGGGACTGGAGAATGAGCAGTTCTTC. Its translation is CATSSDQGLENEQFF. The chain joins TRBV15 to TRBJ2-1, with D tentatively TRBD2 (6 bases). The V and J ends lost 3 bases and 7 bases respectively, with 16 bases between them. The CDR3 runs to 15 residues. CDR1 is LNHNV, CDR2 YYDKDF, per germline (reference sequence).

The J gene is TRBJ2-7, the V gene TRBV21-1; the D call in the table, TRBD2, was not verified against the DNA. TRBV21-1 is a pseudogene. The CDR3 runs 14 residues. The CDR3 loop is CASSKVRAPYEQYF. Written as DNA, the CDR3 is TGTGCCAGCAGCAAAGTTCGAGCCCCCTACGAGCAGTACTTC.

This rearrangement joins TRBV28 to TRBJ2-7, with D possibly matching TRBD2 (5 bases). The CDR3 has 13 residues. V was trimmed by 7 bases and J by 4 bases, leaving 14 bases between them. The germline CDR1 and CDR2 sequences are MDHEN and SYDVKM. CDR3 amino acids: CASTPGREYEQYF. CDR3 nucleotides: TGTGCCAGCACTCCCGGTCGGGAATACGAGCAGTACTTC.

The V and J genes are TRBV5-1 and TRBJ2-2; 7 nucleotides line up with TRBD2. Germline trimming cut 1 base from V and 2 bases from J; bases unmatched to any gene: 8. The CDR3 length is 17 residues. Per germline, CDR1 SGHRS and CDR2 YFSETQ. The CDR3 loop is CASSLTSGTANTGELFF. The CDR3 DNA reads as TGCGCCAGCAGCTTGACCAGCGGGACCGCCAACACCGGGGAGCTGTTTTTT.

The rearrangement uses TRBV4-1 and TRBJ2-1, with D possibly matching TRBD2 (6 bases). V dropped 1 base and J dropped 8 bases, with 9 bases sitting between them. The CDR3 loop spans 13 amino acids. Germline V gives CDR1 MGHRA, CDR2 YSYEKL. The CDR3, as DNA: TGCGCCAGCAGCCAAGGGGGACTCTATGAGCAGTTCTTC. This codes for CASSQGGLYEQFF.

The rearrangement uses TRBV14 and TRBJ2-3; 9 bases line up with TRBD1. CDR3 length: 17 residues. The V gene's germline CDR1 is SGHDN and CDR2 FVKESK. Trimming took 3 bases from V and 4 from J; bases not matched to a gene: 11. The CDR3, as DNA: TGTGCCAGCAGCCACCCGCGAGGACAGGGGTTCGCAGATACGCAGTATTTT. Amino acid sequence: CASSHPRGQGFADTQYF.

The V and J genes are TRBV7-3 and TRBJ2-3, with 11 nucleotides matching TRBD2. Per germline, CDR1 SGHTA and CDR2 FQGTGA. The trim removed 5 bases at V and 4 bases at J, leaving 8 bases unmatched. CDR3 length equals 16 residues. The CDR3 region has the DNA TGTGCCAGCAGCCCGATTAGCGGGAGGGCCCCAGATACGCAGTATTTT. Protein: CASSPISGRAPDTQYF.

The J gene is TRBJ2-5, the V gene TRBV2; 10 bases map to TRBD1. Germline V CDR1 and CDR2: SNHLY, FYNNEI. V lost 4 bases to trimming and J lost 5 bases; unmatched junction nucleotides: 4. The CDR3 contains 14 residues. The CDR3 region has the DNA TGTGCCAGCAGTGCGACAGGGGGCCGGGAGACCCAGTACTTC. Translating gives CASSATGGRETQYF.

The CDR3 sequence: CASSRRERSGNTIYF. The DNA for the CDR3 is TGTGCCAGCAGCCGCAGGGAACGCTCTGGAAACACCATATATTTT. The chain employs TRBV7-2 and TRBJ1-3, with D perhaps matching TRBD1 (5 bases). Germline V gene sequence: CDR1 SGHTA, CDR2 FQGNSA. Between the trimmed V and J ends, which lost 5 bases and 0 bases, there was a span of 11 bases. The CDR3 has 15 amino acids.

V is TRBV19 and J is TRBJ1-2; maybe TRBD1 (5 bases). Trimming shortened V by 2 bases and J by 8 bases, and 12 bases separated the two germline ends. The CDR3 is 13 amino acids. The germline V gene has CDR1 LNHDA and CDR2 SQIVND (reference sequence). The CDR3 DNA is TGTGCCAGTAGTATAAGGGGTGCAAGCGGCTACACCTTC. It specifies CASSIRGASGYTF.

This chain links TRBV5-1 with TRBJ2-7; weak D call: TRBD1 (6 bases). Trimming shortened V by 0 bases and J by 6 bases, and 13 bases separated the two germline ends. CDR1 is SGHRS, CDR2 YFSETQ, per germline. The CDR3 totals 14 residues. CDR3 loop: CASSLDREGGEQYF. In DNA, the CDR3 is TGCGCCAGCAGCTTGGACAGGGAAGGTGGCGAGCAGTACTTC.

Here the CDR3 DNA reads TGCAGCGGCGGGACAGGTCCCTCCTACGAGCAGTACTTC. Its protein product is CSGGTGPSYEQYF. V gene TRBV29-1 combines with J gene TRBJ2-7; 8 bases map to TRBD1. Germline lookup yields CDR1 SQVTM and CDR2 ANQGSEA. With V trimmed by 7 bases and J by 0 bases, 5 bases remained unmatched. The CDR3 runs to 13 residues.

V and J are TRBV4-1 and TRBJ1-5; D uncertain. The V and J ends lost 1 base and 0 bases respectively, with 7 bases between them. The CDR3 runs 15 residues. Germline lookup yields CDR1 MGHRA and CDR2 YSYEKL. CDR3 amino acids: CASSQALSSNQPQHF. The CDR3 DNA is TGCGCCAGCAGCCAAGCTCTTAGTAGCAATCAGCCCCAGCATTTT.

This clone has just a few counts. The CDR3 sequence is CAWSGGDRSNQPQHF. CDR3 DNA: TGTGCCTGGAGTGGGGGGGACAGAAGCAATCAGCCCCAGCATTTT. The chain combines TRBV30 with TRBJ1-5; 7 nucleotides match TRBD1. Germline-derived CDR1 and CDR2 are GTSNPN and SVGIG (reference sequence). The junction had 4 bases not matched to a gene; V was cut back by 1 base and J by 1 base. The CDR3 runs 15 residues.

The V gene is TRBV6-5, the J gene TRBJ1-4; D is possibly TRBD1 (5 bases). CDR3 length equals 15 residues. Germline CDR1 and CDR2: MNHEY and SVGAGI. Trimming pared 0 bases from V and 2 bases from J, leaving 7 bases between. As DNA, the CDR3 is TGTGCCAGCAGTTACTCTGGGGGGACTAATGAAAAACTGTTTTTT. It codes for CASSYSGGTNEKLFF.

This clone turned up a few times. This chain links TRBV30 with TRBJ1-1; D is perhaps TRBD1 (5 bases). V was cut by 1 base and J by 5 bases, with 8 bases left in between. This CDR3 contains 12 residues. CDR1 and CDR2 (germline): GTSNPN, SVGIG (reference sequence). CDR3 loop: CAWSDGGTEAFF. CDR3 coding DNA: TGTGCCTGGAGTGACGGGGGGACTGAAGCTTTCTTT.

The V and J genes are TRBV7-9 and TRBJ2-5; the D is unclear. V was shortened by 5 bases and J by 5 bases, with 12 bases between the two germline ends. Germline V gene sequence: CDR1 SEHNR, CDR2 FQNEAQ (reference sequence). The CDR3 extends over 13 amino acids. The CDR3 DNA reads TGTGCCAGCAGCCTTTTAGAGTTGGAGACCCAGTACTTC. This gives the protein CASSLLELETQYF.

The rearrangement joins TRBV7-3 to TRBJ2-1; 14 bases map to TRBD2. The CDR3 is made up of 15 amino acids. V was clipped by 4 bases and J by 7 bases; unmatched bases: 3. The germline V gene encodes CDR1 SGHTA and CDR2 FQGTGA. This CDR3 reads CASSSGLAGVNEQFF. In nucleotides, the CDR3 is TGTGCCAGCAGCTCGGGACTAGCGGGAGTTAATGAGCAGTTCTTC.